The subject of this entry is one T cell receptor (beta chain). The V gene end was trimmed by 1 base and the J gene end by 9 bases; junction bases not matched to a gene: 12. Germline V lookup: CDR1 LGHNA, CDR2 YSLEER. CDR3 length: 17 amino acids. The record originates from a study of T cell changes during pregnancy in multiple sclerosis. Repertoires were generated with immunoSEQ multiplex PCR, while TCRdb's copy carries only in-frame clones and drops some. The sample has 40,000 to 55,000 clones, around 93% seen once; the top ten hold roughly 3%. This receptor was identified in a female donor with multiple sclerosis, enrolled in a pregnancy study. The input for sequencing was CD8+ T cells from peripheral blood mononuclear cells, taken in the second trimester of pregnancy. This rearrangement joins TRBV4-3 to TRBJ2-1; 10 bases are a match to TRBD2. CDR3 DNA: TGCGCCAGCAGCCAAGCCCGGGACGGGACTAGCGCCGCTGAGCAGTTCTTC. Its translation is CASSQARDGTSAAEQFF.